This T cell receptor beta chain appears in the sequencing data of a study of blood T cell repertoires in COVID-19. Looking at the study overall: Samples taken during acute and convalescent COVID-19 were collected in the United States, Italy and Spain. In each case, the material was cDNA or gDNA derived from T cells, B-cell-depleted T cells, or PBMCs.

Original processing notes: Researchers report that nucleated cell counts were estimated from reference gene primer amplification. Produced via immunoSEQ multiplex PCR; TCRdb's table is partial and in-frame only. That table is the source of V, J and clone size, and D and trimming were worked out from the DNA. This sample carries roughly 120,000 clones, roughly 82% of them seen once, and the ten largest clones take 8.1%. Sequencing was done on a sample of peripheral blood. The sequence derives from a woman in her forties with acute or convalescent COVID-19.

DNA for the CDR3: TGTGCCAGCAGCTCCATAGGGGATGAGCAGTTCTTC. It codes for CASSSIGDEQFF. This sequence joins TRBV7-9 and TRBJ2-1; weak D call: TRBD1 (5 bases). The CDR3 totals 12 residues. V dropped 4 bases and J dropped 8 bases, with 9 bases sitting between them. Germline-derived CDR1 and CDR2 are SEHNR and FQNEAQ (reference sequence).